This TCR beta chain was observed in a study of CD8+CD57+ T cells in acquired aplastic anemia listed by TCRdb under 2018. Looking at the study overall: On average, sorted CD4+ and CD8+ cells yielded 3.2 ug of extracted DNA, with a range of about 0.19 to 30 ug. For healthy donor samples, the average read count was about 9.9 million for CD4+ cells and around 12 million for CD8+ cells.

The paper's findings and limits, for the study overall: Around 27 CD8+ CDR3 sequences were found to be shared between patients and controls, but these sequences appeared to be highly expressed in patients and within the immunodominant clones of the patients. Patients and healthy controls showed no significant difference in CD8+ Simpson's diversity (P=0.060).

Note on this clonotype: Its antigen specificity is not known. No much larger clone exists at a distance of one base, and base qualities are not known.

Genomic DNA served as template for TCR beta VDJ combination and CDR3 sequence profiling. TCR repertoire sequencing was run on an Illumina HiSeq 2000. On the authors' methods: TRBV/TRBJ rearrangement plots, CDR3 size and DJ length profiles, and Simpson's diversity index were used to assess repertoires. Whichever DNA sequence was most abundant in the deep sequencing data was defined as the immunodominant clone. CDR3 amino acid sequences were screened for sharing across subjects and compared with published repertoires and the VDJdb database. TCRdb applied fastp at Q25 and MiXCR to the public reads, then kept only in-frame beta chains. CDR3 protein duplicates are merged, each entry listing the most common genes and DNA. TCRdb, not the original authors, processed these V and J calls. The sample table shows about 180,000 distinct CDR3 sequences, and about 47% are seen once. Under 3.5% of the sample is taken by the ten largest.

The study deep-sequenced TCR repertoires of sorted CD4+ and CD8+ blood T cells from severe aplastic anemia patients and healthy subjects. Ficoll-Paque density gradient centrifugation was used to isolate peripheral blood mononuclear cells. Before DNA extraction, CD4+ and CD8+ T cells were sorted with FACS or magnetic beads. Looking up the germline V gene (reference sequence) yields CDR1 LGHDT and CDR2 YNNKEL. Trimming costs V 5 bases and J 8 bases, and their ends lie 9 bases apart. The CDR3 measures 11 amino acids from cysteine to phenylalanine. The CDR3 DNA has 33 bases and is translated from base 1.

This chain is built from TRBV3-1 and TRBJ1-2; the D gene identity is not certain. The sequence derives from a human donor in good health. Sequencing was carried out using sorted CD4+, CD8+, or CD8+CD57+ T cells (not recorded which) from PBMCs. The CDR3 region: CASSINEGYTF. The DNA reads TGTGCCAGCAGCATAAACGAGGGCTACACCTTC.